These 29 T cell receptor beta chains share one sample of origin, sequenced in a study of T cells after yellow fever vaccination. TCRdb reprocessed the 5' RACE reads via MiXCR and lists one record per CDR3 protein. The profile covers hundreds of thousands of distinct CDR3 sequences, with roughly 5.2% appearing a single time and less than 3.5% taken by the ten largest. The source material was CD4+ T cells sorted from PBMCs, sampled on the day of the yellow fever booster vaccination. These receptors all stem from a man between 18 and 29 years old who received the YFV17D yellow fever vaccine.

The rearrangement joins TRBV5-8 to TRBJ2-5; 11 nucleotides agree with TRBD2. The ends lost 5 bases at V and 2 bases at J; junction bases unmatched: 5. This CDR3 has 15 amino acids. Germline loops: CDR1 SGHTS, CDR2 YDEGEE. CDR3 bases: TGTGCCAGCAGAAGGGGACTAGCGGAGCAAGAGACCCAGTACTTC. This codes for CASRRGLAEQETQYF.

This clonotype was picked up a small number of times. DNA for the CDR3: TGTGCCAGCAGCCCAAGGGGACTAGCGGGAACAGATACGCAGTATTTT. Amino acids: CASSPRGLAGTDTQYF. The chain has TRBV9 and TRBJ2-3, with 13 bases matching TRBD2. J was trimmed by 3 bases and V by 4 bases; bases with no gene match: 5. The CDR3 is 16 residues long. Germline CDR1 is SGDLS and CDR2 is YYNGEE.

The chain joins TRBV7-3 to TRBJ2-2; D not resolved. Germline assignment: CDR1 SGHTA and CDR2 FQGTGA. The CDR3 extends over 13 amino acids. V lost 0 bases and J 9 bases, leaving 8 bases between the germline ends. CDR3 residues: CASSLTSTRELFF. In nucleotides, the CDR3 is TGTGCCAGCAGCTTAACGTCGACCCGGGAGCTGTTTTTT.

The V call is TRBV5-1, the J call TRBJ2-2; the D is unclear. The CDR3 length is 18 residues. Germline V gene data show CDR1 as SGHRS and CDR2 as YFSETQ. V lost 0 bases, J lost 5 bases, and 20 bases lay in between. In nucleotides, the CDR3 is TGCGCCAGCAGCTTGGTTGCAGGAACCCGGCAAACGACCGGGGAGCTGTTTTTT. It yields the protein CASSLVAGTRQTTGELFF.

The chain links TRBV12-3 or TRBV12-4 to TRBJ1-5; D gene unclear. There are 12 residues in the CDR3. The germline V and J ends were trimmed by 6 bases and 9 bases, with 12 bases remaining between them. CDR3 bases: TGTGCCAGCAGCCTACTCCGGGGGCCCCAGCATTTT. It translates to CASSLLRGPQHF.

This clonotype was recorded at least ten times. The chain recombines TRBV5-6 with TRBJ1-3; no clear D gene. CDR3 size: 11 residues. The germline gives CDR1 SGHDT, CDR2 YYEEEE. Trimming cost V 4 bases and J 8 bases, with 7 bases left between them. In DNA form, the CDR3 reads TGTGCCAGCAGCCGGGTGGACACCATATATTTT. Amino acids: CASSRVDTIYF.

The chain employs TRBV12-3 or TRBV12-4 and TRBJ1-1; 8 positions match TRBD1. V lost 4 bases to trimming and J lost 4 bases; unmatched junction nucleotides: 11. The CDR3 extends over 16 amino acids. CDR3 coding DNA: TGTGCCAGCAGTTACTACGCCGGGACAGGCGGCACTGAAGCTTTCTTT. Translation gives CASSYYAGTGGTEAFF.

The gene calls are TRBV20-1 and TRBJ2-5; 7 bases line up with TRBD2. Germline-derived CDR1 and CDR2 are DFQATT and SNEGSKA (reference sequence). CDR3 length: 15 residues. With V trimmed by 0 bases and J by 1 base, 5 bases remained unmatched. This CDR3 is CSARDGQRGQETQYF. In DNA, the CDR3 is TGCAGTGCTAGAGATGGCCAGCGGGGCCAAGAGACCCAGTACTTC.

This clonotype showed up many times. This sequence joins TRBV6-2 or TRBV6-3 and TRBJ1-5; D call uncertain. V gave up 5 bases and J gave up 4 bases, with 15 bases separating them. Germline V CDR1 and CDR2: MNHEY, SVGEGT. The CDR3 is made up of 15 amino acids. CDR3: CASSPHGDRNQPQHF. The CDR3 DNA sequence: TGTGCCAGCAGTCCCCATGGGGATCGTAATCAGCCCCAGCATTTT.

In its sample, this clonotype was seen many times. The V and J genes are TRBV5-1 and TRBJ2-5; 7 bases fit TRBD1. The V and J ends lost 3 bases and 1 base, in that order; junction bases with no gene match: 6. Germline V gene sequence: CDR1 SGHRS, CDR2 YFSETQ. The CDR3 covers 15 residues. This CDR3 is CASSSGTETQETQYF. CDR3 bases: TGCGCCAGCAGCTCCGGGACAGAGACCCAAGAGACCCAGTACTTC.

CDR3 nucleotides: TGTGCCAGCAGCCCCCCCAAGCGAACCGGGGAGCTGTTTTTT. The encoded protein is CASSPPKRTGELFF. The chain combines TRBV5-6 with TRBJ2-2; D is unclear. V lost 4 bases and J 5 bases, leaving 12 bases between the germline ends. There are 14 residues in the CDR3. Germline CDR1 reads SGHDT; CDR2 reads YYEEEE.

This clonotype was counted between two and nine times. The chain couples TRBV20-1 to TRBJ2-7, with 9 bases lining up with TRBD1. The CDR3 length is 12 residues. Unmatched junction bases numbered 9, after V lost 6 bases and J lost 9 bases. Germline-derived CDR1 and CDR2 are DFQATT and SNEGSKA (reference sequence). For the CDR3, the DNA is TGCAGTGCCGGGACAGGGTCTATCGTGCAGTACTTC. Amino acid sequence: CSAGTGSIVQYF.

The chain has TRBV5-4 and TRBJ2-1; tentatively, D is TRBD2 (6 bases). Germline V gene sequence: CDR1 SGHNT, CDR2 YYREEE (reference sequence). Trimming shortened V by 4 bases and J by 2 bases, and 13 bases separated the two germline ends. The CDR3 runs to 15 residues. The CDR3 region is CASSHRGSPYNEQFF. The CDR3 DNA follows: TGTGCCAGCAGCCATCGGGGGTCCCCCTACAATGAGCAGTTCTTC.

The chain is built from TRBV6-6 and TRBJ1-1; a possible D gene is TRBD1 (6 bases). V was pared by 2 bases and J by 0 bases, with 10 bases between. Germline values: CDR1 MNHNY, CDR2 SVGAGI (reference sequence). This CDR3 comprises 15 residues. The CDR3 protein is CASSYQDSLNTEAFF. The CDR3 nucleotides read TGTGCCAGCAGTTACCAGGACAGTCTGAACACTGAAGCTTTCTTT.

The chain joins TRBV9 to TRBJ2-3; TRBD2 matches at 8 bases. Germline values: CDR1 SGDLS, CDR2 YYNGEE. V was pared by 4 bases and J by 6 bases, with 7 bases of the junction left unmatched. The CDR3 contains 14 residues. The CDR3 DNA follows: TGTGCCAGCAGCCCCCATCGGGGGGGGGATACGCAGTATTTT. It translates to CASSPHRGGDTQYF. Full variable domain (missing parts from reference TRBV9 and TRBJ2-3): DSGVTQTPKHLITATGQRVTLRCSPRSGDLSVYWYQQSLDQGLQFLIQYYNGEERAKGNILERFSAQQFPDLHSELNLSSLELGDSALYFCASSPHRGGDTQYFGPGTRLTVL.

The V call is TRBV19, the J call TRBJ2-2, with 11 bases aligning to TRBD2. The CDR3 sequence is 17 residues long. The V segment lost 5 bases and the J segment 5 bases; nucleotides outside the gene matches: 10. Germline values: CDR1 LNHDA, CDR2 SQIVND (reference sequence). In DNA form, the CDR3 reads TGTGCCAGTAGTCCTGGGACTAGCGGCTCGGGGACCGGGGAGCTGTTTTTT. Translation gives CASSPGTSGSGTGELFF.

This clonotype was picked up many times. The chain recombines TRBV5-1 with TRBJ2-1; D unclear. CDR1 and CDR2 (germline): SGHRS, YFSETQ. The CDR3 has 13 residues. Trimming shortened V by 6 bases and J by 9 bases, and 16 bases separated the two germline ends. Here the CDR3 reads CASTEPPRFEQFF. CDR3 nucleotide sequence: TGCGCCAGCACCGAGCCCCCCAGGTTTGAGCAGTTCTTC.

The chain carries TRBV4-1 and TRBJ2-2, with 7 bases aligning to TRBD2. Germline V CDR1 and CDR2: MGHRA, YSYEKL. The junction had 11 bases not matched to a gene; V was cut back by 1 base and J by 6 bases. CDR3 size: 17 residues. This CDR3 reads CASSQAQEKGRAGELFF. The CDR3 DNA reads as TGCGCCAGCAGCCAAGCTCAGGAGAAGGGGAGGGCCGGGGAGCTGTTTTTT.

This clonotype showed up many times. The chain recombines TRBV7-2 with TRBJ1-1, with no clear D. V shed 5 bases and J shed 2 bases, with 18 bases lying between them. The CDR3 has 16 amino acids. Germline loops: CDR1 SGHTA, CDR2 FQGNSA. The CDR3 bases are TGTGCCAGCAGCCTTCTATTCTCTCCGGTAAACACTGAAGCTTTCTTT. Its protein product is CASSLLFSPVNTEAFF.

This sequence joins TRBV9 and TRBJ2-2, with D perhaps matching TRBD2 (5 bases). This CDR3 has 16 residues. The V gene's germline CDR1 is SGDLS and CDR2 YYNGEE. Trimming took off 2 bases at V and 4 bases at J, with 15 bases between the two ends. CDR3 residues: CASSVLSQAGTGELFF. DNA for the CDR3: TGTGCCAGCAGCGTCCTATCCCAGGCGGGCACCGGGGAGCTGTTTTTT.

The J gene is TRBJ1-5, the V gene TRBV20-1, with 8 bases identical to TRBD1. With V trimmed by 5 bases and J by 3 bases, 6 bases remained unmatched. CDR1 is DFQATT and CDR2 is SNEGSKA in the germline V gene (reference sequence). The CDR3 sequence is 14 residues long. The CDR3 sequence: CSAGTGFNNQPQHF. CDR3 bases: TGCAGTGCTGGGACAGGCTTTAACAATCAGCCCCAGCATTTT.

This clonotype was seen only a few times. The chain is built from TRBV27 and TRBJ2-3; D is undetermined. The CDR3 is 13 residues long. V was trimmed by 5 bases and J by 0 bases, leaving 6 bases between them. The germline gives CDR1 MNHEY, CDR2 SMNVEV (reference sequence). The CDR3 DNA sequence: TGTGCCAGCAGTAGAAAGAGCACAGATACGCAGTATTTT. Protein: CASSRKSTDTQYF.

The table lists this clonotype with many counts. The chain joins TRBV9 to TRBJ2-3; the D is unclear. Trimming shortened V by 3 bases and J by 4 bases, and 12 bases separated the two germline ends. The germline V gene has CDR1 SGDLS and CDR2 YYNGEE. The CDR3 has 14 amino acids. In DNA form, the CDR3 reads TGTGCCAGCAGCGCCACCCCGGTAGCAGATACGCAGTATTTT. It codes for CASSATPVADTQYF.

This clonotype was seen many times. This chain links TRBV5-1 with TRBJ2-5, with 9 bases lining up with TRBD2. Germline CDR1 and CDR2: SGHRS and YFSETQ. The CDR3 spans 15 residues. Unmatched junction bases numbered 7, after V lost 4 bases and J lost 3 bases. The CDR3 here is CASSPPVAGEETQYF. The CDR3 DNA follows: TGCGCCAGCAGCCCCCCCGTAGCGGGGGAAGAGACCCAGTACTTC. The full variable domain, in which reference TRBV5-1 and TRBJ2-5 provide the parts outside the CDR3, is KAGVTQTPRYLIKTRGQQVTLSCSPISGHRSVSWYQQTPGQGLQFLFEYFSETQRNKGNFPGRFSGRQFSNSRSEMNVSTLELGDSALYLCASSPPVAGEETQYFGPGTRLLVL.

This chain links TRBV4-2 with TRBJ2-1; D possibly corresponds to TRBD2 (6 bases). Trimming removed 3 bases at V and 2 bases at J, with 11 bases between. Germline lookup yields CDR1 LGHNA and CDR2 YNFKEQ. There are 15 residues in the CDR3. CDR3 residues: CASSQQGGAYNEQFF. The CDR3 bases are TGTGCCAGCAGCCAGCAGGGAGGCGCCTACAATGAGCAGTTCTTC.

This chain links TRBV19 with TRBJ2-3; D might be TRBD1 or TRBD2, each matching 6 bases. The CDR3 covers 16 residues. Germline loops: CDR1 LNHDA, CDR2 SQIVND (reference sequence). V lost 6 bases and J 0 bases, leaving 16 bases between the germline ends. CDR3 loop: CASSDRGPISTDTQYF. CDR3 in DNA: TGTGCCAGTAGCGATCGGGGGCCGATCAGCACAGATACGCAGTATTTT.

This clonotype has just a few counts. The DNA of the CDR3 is TGCGCCAGCAGCCTTGGACAAGGGGGTGTTGGAGGCTACACCTTC. It yields the protein CASSLGQGGVGGYTF. The V gene is TRBV4-3, the J gene TRBJ1-2, with D possibly being TRBD1 (6 bases). This CDR3 contains 15 residues. V was cut by 4 bases and J by 8 bases, with 20 bases left in between. Germline V gives CDR1 LGHNA, CDR2 YSLEER.

This clonotype was observed at least ten times. The chain combines TRBV2 with TRBJ2-2; 9 bases align to TRBD1. Per the germline V gene, CDR1 is SNHLY and CDR2 is FYNNEI. This CDR3 has 14 residues. Trimming took 6 bases from V and 7 from J; bases not matched to a gene: 6. In nucleotides, the CDR3 is TGTGCCAGCAGCACAGGGGGCGCGGGCGGGGAGCTGTTTTTT. It specifies CASSTGGAGGELFF.

The chain recombines TRBV4-3 with TRBJ2-2, with 10 bases matching TRBD1. Trimming removed 1 base from V and 6 bases from J; junction bases left unmatched: 11. Germline assignment: CDR1 LGHNA and CDR2 YSLEER. The CDR3 loop spans 18 amino acids. This CDR3 reads CASSQGRRQGANPGELFF. The CDR3 DNA reads TGCGCCAGCAGCCAAGGAAGGAGACAGGGGGCCAACCCCGGGGAGCTGTTTTTT.